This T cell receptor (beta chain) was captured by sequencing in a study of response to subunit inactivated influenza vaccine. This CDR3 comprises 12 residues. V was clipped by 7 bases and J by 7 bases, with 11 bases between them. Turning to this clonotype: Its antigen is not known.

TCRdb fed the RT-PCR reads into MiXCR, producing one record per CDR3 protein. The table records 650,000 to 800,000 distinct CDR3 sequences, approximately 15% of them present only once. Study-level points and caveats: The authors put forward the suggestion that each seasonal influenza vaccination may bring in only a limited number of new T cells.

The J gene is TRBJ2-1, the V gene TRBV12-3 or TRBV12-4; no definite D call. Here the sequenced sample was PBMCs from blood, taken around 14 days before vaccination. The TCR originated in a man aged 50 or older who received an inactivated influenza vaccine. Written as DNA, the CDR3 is TGTGCCAGCACCTTTATGGGTAATGAGCAGTTCTTC. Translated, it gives CASTFMGNEQFF.